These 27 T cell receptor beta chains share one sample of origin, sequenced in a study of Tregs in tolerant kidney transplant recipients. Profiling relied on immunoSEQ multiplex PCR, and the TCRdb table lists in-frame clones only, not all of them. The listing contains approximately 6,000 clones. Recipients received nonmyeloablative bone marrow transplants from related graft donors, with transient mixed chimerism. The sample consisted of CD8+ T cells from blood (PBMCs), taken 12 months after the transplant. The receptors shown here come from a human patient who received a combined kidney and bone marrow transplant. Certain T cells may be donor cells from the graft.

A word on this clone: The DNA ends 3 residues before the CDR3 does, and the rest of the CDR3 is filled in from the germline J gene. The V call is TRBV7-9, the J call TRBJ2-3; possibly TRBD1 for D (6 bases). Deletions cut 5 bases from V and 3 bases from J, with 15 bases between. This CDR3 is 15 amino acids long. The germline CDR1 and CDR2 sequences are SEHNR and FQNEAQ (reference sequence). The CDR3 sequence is CASSHRETKTDTQYF. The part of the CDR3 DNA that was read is TGTGCCAGCAGCCACAGGGAAACTAAAACAGATACG.

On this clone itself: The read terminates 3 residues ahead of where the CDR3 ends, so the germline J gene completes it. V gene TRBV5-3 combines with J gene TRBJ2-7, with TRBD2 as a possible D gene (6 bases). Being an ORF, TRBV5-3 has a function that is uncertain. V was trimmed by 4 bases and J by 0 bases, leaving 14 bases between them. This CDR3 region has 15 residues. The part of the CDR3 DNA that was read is TGTGCCAGAAGCGGCGGGGACCGAAGCTCCTACGAG. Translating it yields CARSGGDRSSYE. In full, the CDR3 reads CARSGGDRSSYEQYF.

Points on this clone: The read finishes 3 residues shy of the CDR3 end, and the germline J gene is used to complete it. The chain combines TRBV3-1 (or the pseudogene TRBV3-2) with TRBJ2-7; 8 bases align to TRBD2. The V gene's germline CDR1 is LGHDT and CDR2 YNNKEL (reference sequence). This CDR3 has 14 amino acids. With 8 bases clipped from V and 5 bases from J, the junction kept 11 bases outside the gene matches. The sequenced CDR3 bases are TGTGCCAGCGCCAGTGGACTAGCTCCCCACGAG. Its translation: CASASGLAPHE. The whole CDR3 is CASASGLAPHEQYF.

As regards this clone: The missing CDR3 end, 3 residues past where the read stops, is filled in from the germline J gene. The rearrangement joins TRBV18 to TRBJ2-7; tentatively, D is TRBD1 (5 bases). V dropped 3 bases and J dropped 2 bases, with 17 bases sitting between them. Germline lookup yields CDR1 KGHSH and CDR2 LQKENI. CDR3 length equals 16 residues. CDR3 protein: CASSPGNRSTPYEQYF. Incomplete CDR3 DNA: TGTGCCAGCTCACCGGGGAACAGGAGTACCCCCTACGAG.

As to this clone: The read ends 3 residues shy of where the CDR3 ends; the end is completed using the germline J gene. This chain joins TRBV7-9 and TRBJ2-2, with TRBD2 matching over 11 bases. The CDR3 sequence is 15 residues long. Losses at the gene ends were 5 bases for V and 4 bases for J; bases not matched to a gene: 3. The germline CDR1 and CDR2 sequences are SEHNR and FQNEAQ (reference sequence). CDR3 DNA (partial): TGTGCCAGCAGCCCAACTAGCGGGAGCACCGGGGAG. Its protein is CASSPTSGSTGE. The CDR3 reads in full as CASSPTSGSTGELFF.

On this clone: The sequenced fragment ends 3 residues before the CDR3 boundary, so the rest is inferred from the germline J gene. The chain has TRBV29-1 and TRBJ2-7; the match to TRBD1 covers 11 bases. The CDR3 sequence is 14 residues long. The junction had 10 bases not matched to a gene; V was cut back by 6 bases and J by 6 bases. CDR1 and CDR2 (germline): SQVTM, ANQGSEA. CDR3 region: CSVAGTGGPGEQYF. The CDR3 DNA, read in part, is TGCAGCGTGGCCGGGACAGGGGGACCGGGCGAG.

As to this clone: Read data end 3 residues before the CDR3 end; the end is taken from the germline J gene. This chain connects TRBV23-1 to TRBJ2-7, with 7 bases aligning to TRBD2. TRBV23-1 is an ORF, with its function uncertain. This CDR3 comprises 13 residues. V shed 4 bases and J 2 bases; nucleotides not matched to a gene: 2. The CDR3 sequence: CASSRLAAYEQYF. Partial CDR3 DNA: TGCGCCAGCAGTCGGCTAGCGGCCTACGAG.

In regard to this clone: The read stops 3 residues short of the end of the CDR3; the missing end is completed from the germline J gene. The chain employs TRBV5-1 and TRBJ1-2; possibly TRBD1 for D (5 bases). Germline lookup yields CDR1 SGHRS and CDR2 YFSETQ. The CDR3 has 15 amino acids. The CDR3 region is CASSLGGVSPGGYTF. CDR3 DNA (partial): TGCGCCAGCAGCTTGGGGGGGGTCTCGCCGGGAGGC.

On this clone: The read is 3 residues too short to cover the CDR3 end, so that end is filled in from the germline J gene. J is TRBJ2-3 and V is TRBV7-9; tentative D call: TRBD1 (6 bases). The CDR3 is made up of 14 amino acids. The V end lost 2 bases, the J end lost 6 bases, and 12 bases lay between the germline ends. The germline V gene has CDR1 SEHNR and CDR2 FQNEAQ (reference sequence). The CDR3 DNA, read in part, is TGTGCCAGCAGCTTAACCCAGGGGATCGATACG. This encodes CASSLTQGIDT. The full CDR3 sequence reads CASSLTQGIDTQYF.

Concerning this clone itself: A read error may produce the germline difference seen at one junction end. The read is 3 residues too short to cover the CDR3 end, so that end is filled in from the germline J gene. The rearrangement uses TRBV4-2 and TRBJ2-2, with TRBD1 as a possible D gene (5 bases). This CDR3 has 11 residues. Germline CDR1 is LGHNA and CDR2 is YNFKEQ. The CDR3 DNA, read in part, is TGCGCCAGCAGCAGGGCCGGGGAG. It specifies CASSRAGE. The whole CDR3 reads CASSRAGELFF.

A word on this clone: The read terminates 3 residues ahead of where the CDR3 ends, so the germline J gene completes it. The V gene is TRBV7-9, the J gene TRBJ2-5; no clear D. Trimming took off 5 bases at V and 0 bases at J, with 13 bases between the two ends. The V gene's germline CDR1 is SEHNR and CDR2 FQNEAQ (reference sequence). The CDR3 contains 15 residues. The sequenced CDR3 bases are TGTGCCAGCAGCCCCAAGGGCCTGTACCAAGAGACC. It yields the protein CASSPKGLYQET. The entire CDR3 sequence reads CASSPKGLYQETQYF.

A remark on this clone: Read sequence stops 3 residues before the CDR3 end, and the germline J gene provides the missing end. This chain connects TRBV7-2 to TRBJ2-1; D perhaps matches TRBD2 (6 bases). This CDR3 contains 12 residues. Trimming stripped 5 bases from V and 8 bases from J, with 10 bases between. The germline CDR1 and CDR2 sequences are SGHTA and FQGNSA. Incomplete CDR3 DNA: TGTGCCAGCAGCGCCAGACTAGATGAG. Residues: CASSARLDE. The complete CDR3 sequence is CASSARLDEQFF.

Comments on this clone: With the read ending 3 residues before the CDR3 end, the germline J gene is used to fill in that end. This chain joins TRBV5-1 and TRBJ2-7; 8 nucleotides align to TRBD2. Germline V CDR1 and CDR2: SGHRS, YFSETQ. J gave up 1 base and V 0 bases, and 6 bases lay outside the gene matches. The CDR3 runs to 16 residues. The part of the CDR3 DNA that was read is TGCGCCAGCAGCTTGGTGGAGACTAGCGCATCCTACGAG. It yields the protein CASSLVETSASYE. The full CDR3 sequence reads CASSLVETSASYEQYF.

CDR3 region: CASNLVVTGELFF. CDR3 bases read: TGTGCCAGTAACTTGGTGGTCACCGGGGAG. The chain carries TRBV19 and TRBJ2-2, with D hard to call. The read ends 3 residues early relative to the CDR3; the germline J gene fills the gap. CDR1 and CDR2 from the germline V gene are LNHDA and SQIVND (reference sequence). The CDR3 runs to 13 residues. V was cut by 7 bases and J by 4 bases, with 10 bases left in between.

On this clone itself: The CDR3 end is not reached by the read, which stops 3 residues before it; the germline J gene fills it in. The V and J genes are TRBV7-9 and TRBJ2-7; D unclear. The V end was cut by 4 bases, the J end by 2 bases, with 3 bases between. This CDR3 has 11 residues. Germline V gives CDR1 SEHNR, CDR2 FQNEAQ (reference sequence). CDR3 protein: CASSSTYEQYF. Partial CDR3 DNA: TGTGCCAGCAGCTCCACCTACGAG.

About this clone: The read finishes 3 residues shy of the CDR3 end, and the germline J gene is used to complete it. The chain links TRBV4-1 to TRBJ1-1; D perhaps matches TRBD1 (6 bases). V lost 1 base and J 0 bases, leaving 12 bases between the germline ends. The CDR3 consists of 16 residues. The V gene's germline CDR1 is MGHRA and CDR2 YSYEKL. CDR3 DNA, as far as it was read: TGCGCCAGCAGCCAAGGTTACGGGACACTGAACACTGAA. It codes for CASSQGYGTLNTE. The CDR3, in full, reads CASSQGYGTLNTEAFF.

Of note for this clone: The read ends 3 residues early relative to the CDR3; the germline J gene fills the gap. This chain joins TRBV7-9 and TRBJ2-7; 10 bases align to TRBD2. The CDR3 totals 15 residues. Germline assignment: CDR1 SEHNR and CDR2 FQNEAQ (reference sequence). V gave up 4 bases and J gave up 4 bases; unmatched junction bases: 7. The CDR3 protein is CASSSSGRAYYEQYF. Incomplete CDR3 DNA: TGTGCCAGCAGCTCCAGCGGGAGGGCCTATTACGAG.

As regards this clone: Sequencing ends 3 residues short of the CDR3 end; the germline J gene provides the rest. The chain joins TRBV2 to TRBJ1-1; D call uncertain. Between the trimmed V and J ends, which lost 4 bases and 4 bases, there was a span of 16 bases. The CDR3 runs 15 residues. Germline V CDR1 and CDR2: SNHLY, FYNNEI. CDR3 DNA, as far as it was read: TGTGCCAGCAGTGTAACGCTTACAGTAAGCACTGAA. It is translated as CASSVTLTVSTE. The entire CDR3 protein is CASSVTLTVSTEAFF.

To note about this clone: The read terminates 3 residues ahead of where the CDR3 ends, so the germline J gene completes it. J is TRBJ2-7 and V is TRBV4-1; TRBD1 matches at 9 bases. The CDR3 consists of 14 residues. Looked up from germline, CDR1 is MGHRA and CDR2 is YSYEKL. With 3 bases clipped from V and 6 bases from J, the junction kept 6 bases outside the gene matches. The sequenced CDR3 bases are TGCGCCAGCAGCCAGCGGGACAGGGTCTCCGAG. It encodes CASSQRDRVSE. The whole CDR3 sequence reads CASSQRDRVSEQYF.

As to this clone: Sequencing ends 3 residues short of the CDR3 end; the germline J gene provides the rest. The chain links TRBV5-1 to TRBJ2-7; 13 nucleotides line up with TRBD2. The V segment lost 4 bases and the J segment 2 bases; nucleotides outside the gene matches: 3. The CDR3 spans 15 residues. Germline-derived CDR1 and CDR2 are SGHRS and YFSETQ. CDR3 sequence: CASSITSGRAYEQYF. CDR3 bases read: TGCGCCAGCAGCATTACTAGCGGGAGGGCCTACGAG.

CDR3 bases read: TGTGCCAGCAGCTCGGGACTATTCCCAGATACG. It codes for CASSSGLFPDT. The complete CDR3 protein is CASSSGLFPDTQYF. This chain joins TRBV7-6 and TRBJ2-3; 7 positions match TRBD2. The read gets to within 3 residues of the CDR3 end, and the germline J gene fills in the rest. CDR3 length equals 14 residues. CDR1 and CDR2 (germline): SGHVS, FNYEAQ. The V gene end was trimmed by 4 bases and the J gene end by 4 bases; junction bases not matched to a gene: 5.

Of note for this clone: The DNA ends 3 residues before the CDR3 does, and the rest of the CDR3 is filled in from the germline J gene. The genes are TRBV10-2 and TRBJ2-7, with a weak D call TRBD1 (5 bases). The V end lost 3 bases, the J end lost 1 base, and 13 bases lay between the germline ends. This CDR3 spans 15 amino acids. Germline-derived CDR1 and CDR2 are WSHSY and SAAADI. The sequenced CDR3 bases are TGCGCCAGCAGTGATGGCCAGGGTAGTTCCTACGAG. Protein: CASSDGQGSSYE. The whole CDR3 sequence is CASSDGQGSSYEQYF.

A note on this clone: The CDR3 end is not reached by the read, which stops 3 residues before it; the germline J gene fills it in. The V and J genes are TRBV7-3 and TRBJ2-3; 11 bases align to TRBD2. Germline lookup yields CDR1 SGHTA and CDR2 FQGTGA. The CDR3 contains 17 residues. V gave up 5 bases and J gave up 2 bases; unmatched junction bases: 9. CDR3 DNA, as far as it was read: TGTGCCAGCAGCCGTCCACTAGCGGGAGATGACACAGATACG. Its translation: CASSRPLAGDDTDT. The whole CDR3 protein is CASSRPLAGDDTDTQYF. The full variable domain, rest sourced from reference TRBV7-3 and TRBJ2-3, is GAGVSQTPSNKVTEKGKYVELRCDPISGHTALYWYRQSLGQGPEFLIYFQGTGAADDSGLPNDRFFAVRPEGSVSTLKIQRTERGDSAVYLCASSRPLAGDDTDTQYFGPGTRLTVL.

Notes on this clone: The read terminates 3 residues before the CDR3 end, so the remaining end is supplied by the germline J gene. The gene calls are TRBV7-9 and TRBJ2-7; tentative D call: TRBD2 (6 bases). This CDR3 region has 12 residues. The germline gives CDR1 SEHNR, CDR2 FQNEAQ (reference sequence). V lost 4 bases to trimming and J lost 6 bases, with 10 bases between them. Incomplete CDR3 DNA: TGTGCCAGCAGCTGGAGAGCGGGCGAG. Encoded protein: CASSWRAGE. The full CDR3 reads CASSWRAGEQYF.

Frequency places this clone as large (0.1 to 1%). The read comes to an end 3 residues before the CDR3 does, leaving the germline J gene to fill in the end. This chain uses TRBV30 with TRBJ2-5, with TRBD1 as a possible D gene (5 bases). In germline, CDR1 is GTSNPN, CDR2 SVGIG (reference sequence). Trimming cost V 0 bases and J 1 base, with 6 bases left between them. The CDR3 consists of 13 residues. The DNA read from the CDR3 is TGTGCCTGGAGTGTAGACAGCCAAGAGACC. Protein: CAWSVDSQET. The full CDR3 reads CAWSVDSQETQYF. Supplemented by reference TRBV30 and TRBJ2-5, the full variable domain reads SQTIHQWPATLVQPVGSPLSLECTVEGTSNPNLYWYRQAAGRGLQLLFYSVGIGQISSEVPQNLSASRPQDRQFILSSKKLLLSDSGFYLCAWSVDSQETQYFGPGTRLLVL.

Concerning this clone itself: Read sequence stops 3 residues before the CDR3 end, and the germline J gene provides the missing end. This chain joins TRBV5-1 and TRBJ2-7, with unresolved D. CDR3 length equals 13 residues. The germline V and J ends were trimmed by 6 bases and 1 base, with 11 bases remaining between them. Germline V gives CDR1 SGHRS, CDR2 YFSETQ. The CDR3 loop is CASKTDSSYEQYF. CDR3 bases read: TGCGCCAGCAAGACTGACTCATCCTACGAG.

The part of the CDR3 DNA that was read is TGTGCCAGCAGCTTAGCGGCTGGGGCAGTCTCCTCCTACGAG. Translated, it gives CASSLAAGAVSSYE. In full, the CDR3 is CASSLAAGAVSSYEQYF. The chain uses TRBV7-2 and TRBJ2-7; possible D gene TRBD1, 5 bases. The read terminates 3 residues ahead of where the CDR3 ends, so the germline J gene completes it. From germline, CDR1 is SGHTA and CDR2 FQGNSA. The CDR3 covers 17 residues. V gave up 0 bases and J gave up 0 bases, with 15 bases separating them.